This T cell receptor (beta chain) emerged from a study of control samples from healthy donors and cancer patients (dated by TCRdb to the early 2020s). The germline V end is reduced by 6 bases and the J end by 0 bases; junction bases left unmatched: 8. The CDR3, cysteine through phenylalanine, is 15 amino acids long. CDR3 DNA is the only sequence kept; it has 45 bases, read in frame from the first base. CDR1 LNHDA and CDR2 SQIVND were looked up in the germline V gene (reference sequence). Libraries were prepared through the immunoSEQ multiplex PCR assay. This immuneACCESS table, as held by TCRdb, lists in-frame sequences with V and J called but not all clones. Of the missing ones, under half trace to an unresolved V gene in checked studies; the others have no known cause. The sample yields about 180,000 clones; roughly nine tenths were counted once. Jointly, the top ten make up approximately 1.4% of the sample.

As concerns this clone: No cognate antigen has been identified for it. Base qualities are not provided; no much larger clone lies one nucleotide away.

This receptor was identified in a man aged 25 to 40 in good health. The sequenced material came from blood. The chain couples TRBV19 to TRBJ2-7; TRBD1 aligns with 7 central bases. The CDR3 reads CASSPDRINSYEQYF. The base sequence is TGTGCCAGTAGCCCGGACAGGATAAACTCCTACGAGCAGTACTTC.